These 19 T cell receptor beta chains were sequenced from one sample in a study of blood T cell repertoires in COVID-19. The table came from immunoSEQ multiplex PCR; TCRdb's copy has only in-frame clones and leaves some out. The table shows about 65,000 clones, with approximately 93% occurring only once. Sequenced input: peripheral blood. The receptors come from a man between 65 and 85 years old with active COVID-19.

V and J are TRBV11-3 and TRBJ2-7; D not resolved. Germline loops: CDR1 SGHNT, CDR2 YENEEA. CDR3 length: 12 amino acids. Between the trimmed V and J ends, which lost 1 base and 6 bases, there was a span of 7 bases. The CDR3 region has the DNA TGTGCCAGCAGCTTAGTCCCCTCCGAGCAGTACTTC. As protein: CASSLVPSEQYF. Filled out from reference TRBV11-3 and TRBJ2-7, the complete variable domain reads EAGVVQSPRYKIIEKKQPVAFWCNPISGHNTLYWYLQNLGQGPELLIRYENEEAVDDSQLPKDRFSAERLKGVDSTLKIQPAELGDSAVYLCASSLVPSEQYFGPGTRLTVT.

This chain connects TRBV19 to TRBJ2-7, with TRBD2 matching over 10 bases. V dropped 8 bases and J dropped 4; count of bases not matched to a gene: 8. Germline V lookup: CDR1 LNHDA, CDR2 SQIVND (reference sequence). The CDR3 is 14 residues long. Written as DNA, the CDR3 is TGTGCCAGTTGCCCTAGCGGGGGTCATTACGAGCAGTACTTC. It encodes CASCPSGGHYEQYF.

V and J are TRBV5-8 and TRBJ2-3; 8 bases agree with TRBD2. V was pared by 5 bases and J by 1 base, with 6 bases of the junction left unmatched. Germline V gives CDR1 SGHTS, CDR2 YDEGEE. The CDR3 has 15 amino acids. The CDR3 DNA reads TGTGCCAGCAGACCGCTGACTAGCGGCACAGATACGCAGTATTTT. It translates to CASRPLTSGTDTQYF.

The chain joins TRBV18 to TRBJ1-2, with 8 bases lining up with TRBD1. After removal of 6 bases from V and 13 bases from J, the junction contained 10 bases not matched to a gene. The germline V gene encodes CDR1 KGHSH and CDR2 LQKENI. This CDR3 comprises 12 residues. The CDR3 DNA reads TGTGCCAGCTCGACCCGGGGACAGGATAGCACCTTC. This gives the protein CASSTRGQDSTF. Full variable domain (rest looked up from reference TRBV18 and TRBJ1-2): NAGVMQNPRHLVRRRGQEARLRCSPMKGHSHVYWYRQLPEEGLKFMVYLQKENIIDESGMPKERFSAEFPKEGPSILRIQQVVRGDSAAYFCASSTRGQDSTFGSGTRLTVV.

This sequence joins TRBV9 and TRBJ2-1; 7 bases line up with TRBD2. With 3 bases clipped from V and 5 bases from J, the junction kept 11 bases outside the gene matches. The CDR3 runs to 16 residues. CDR1 and CDR2 (germline): SGDLS, YYNGEE. The CDR3 here is CASSATASGRDNEQFF. CDR3 sequence (DNA): TGTGCCAGCAGCGCTACGGCTAGCGGCCGCGACAATGAGCAGTTCTTC.

The J gene is TRBJ1-3, the V gene TRBV19; 7 positions match TRBD1. The CDR3 length is 15 residues. The V gene's germline CDR1 is LNHDA and CDR2 SQIVND (reference sequence). J gave up 1 base and V 4 bases, and 4 bases lay outside the gene matches. The CDR3 reads CASSTSDRSGNTIYF. DNA for the CDR3: TGTGCCAGTAGTACTTCGGACAGGTCTGGAAACACCATATATTTT.

The gene calls are TRBV12-5 and TRBJ1-4, with a tentative D call TRBD1 (5 bases). Looked up from germline, CDR1 is LGHNT and CDR2 is FRNRAP. This CDR3 has 23 amino acids. V lost 0 bases and J lost 0, with 29 bases in between. CDR3 nucleotides: TGTGCTAGTGGTTTGGTCGATTACTCCACACCTAGACAGTCCCCCGCAACTAATGAAAAACTGTTTTTT. Translation: CASGLVDYSTPRQSPATNEKLFF.

The V and J genes are TRBV18 and TRBJ1-5, with TRBD1 identical over 9 bases. The CDR3 contains 15 residues. The V segment lost 3 bases and the J segment 3 bases; nucleotides outside the gene matches: 3. Germline V gene lookup returns CDR1 KGHSH and CDR2 LQKENI. In DNA, the CDR3 is TGTGCCAGCTCACCCAGACAGGGGGACAATCAGCCCCAGCATTTT. This codes for CASSPRQGDNQPQHF.

The V gene is TRBV3-1 (or the pseudogene TRBV3-2), the J gene TRBJ1-2; 7 positions agree with TRBD1. With 4 bases clipped from V and 10 bases from J, the junction kept 3 bases outside the gene matches. Germline V gene data show CDR1 as LGHDT and CDR2 as YNNKEL (reference sequence). This CDR3 has 11 amino acids. The DNA for the CDR3 is TGTGCCAGCAGCCGGGACAGCCTCTACACCTTC. This sequence encodes CASSRDSLYTF.

The V call is TRBV4-1, the J call TRBJ1-2; 8 nucleotides agree with TRBD1. The trim removed 0 bases at V and 4 bases at J, leaving 7 bases unmatched. The CDR3 has 16 residues. CDR1 and CDR2 (germline): MGHRA, YSYEKL. The CDR3 loop is CASSQEISDRAYGYTF. The CDR3 DNA reads as TGCGCCAGCAGCCAAGAAATTTCGGACAGGGCCTATGGCTACACCTTC.

V usage is TRBV9 and J usage is TRBJ2-3; a possible D gene is TRBD2 (7 bases). Germline V gives CDR1 SGDLS, CDR2 YYNGEE. The ends were cut back, 4 bases at V and 0 bases at J, with 15 bases in the middle. The CDR3 runs 16 residues. The CDR3 spells CASSRGGGASTDTQYF. In DNA, the CDR3 is TGTGCCAGCAGCAGGGGGGGCGGGGCCAGCACAGATACGCAGTATTTT.

The gene calls are TRBV27 and TRBJ2-1; 8 bases map to TRBD1. In germline, CDR1 is MNHEY, CDR2 SMNVEV (reference sequence). J gave up 9 bases and V 3 bases, and 7 bases lay outside the gene matches. This CDR3 region has 14 residues. The CDR3 region has the DNA TGTGCCAGCAGTTTTTTTCAGGGGGCGGGTGAGCAGTTCTTC. This codes for CASSFFQGAGEQFF.

V and J are TRBV7-2 and TRBJ1-4; a weak D match, TRBD1 (5 bases). The CDR3 covers 13 residues. The germline gives CDR1 SGHTA, CDR2 FQGNSA. V was trimmed by 6 bases and J by 8 bases, leaving 13 bases between them. The CDR3 sequence is CASSRGVGEKLFF. CDR3 DNA: TGTGCCAGCAGTCGGGGGGTCGGGGAAAAACTGTTTTTT.

Here the CDR3 DNA reads TGTGCCAGCAGCGCAAACAGGGATACCCTCCACTTT. It specifies CASSANRDTLHF. The V call is TRBV9, the J call TRBJ1-6; D may be TRBD1 (6 bases). From germline, CDR1 is SGDLS and CDR2 YYNGEE. This CDR3 contains 12 residues. V was shortened by 3 bases and J by 14 bases, with 12 bases between the two germline ends.

The genes are TRBV27 and TRBJ1-6, with D uncertain. Trimming took 7 bases from V and 0 from J, leaving 13 bases between them. The CDR3 extends over 16 amino acids. CDR1 and CDR2 from the germline V gene are MNHEY and SMNVEV (reference sequence). The CDR3: CASTSLGSSYNSPLHF. In nucleotides, the CDR3 is TGTGCCAGCACCTCGCTAGGGAGCTCCTATAATTCACCCCTCCACTTT.

This chain links TRBV12-3 or TRBV12-4 with TRBJ2-3; TRBD2 matches at 7 bases. The CDR3 is 12 residues long. V trimming: 5 bases; J trimming: 4 bases; junction bases outside the gene matches: 0. In DNA form, the CDR3 reads TGTGCCAGCAGTGGGGGGGCAGATACGCAGTATTTT. This sequence encodes CASSGGADTQYF.

This chain uses TRBV11-3 with TRBJ2-5, with TRBD2 matching over 13 bases. CDR1 and CDR2 (germline): SGHNT, YENEEA. The length of the CDR3 is 17 residues. Unmatched junction bases numbered 9, after V lost 4 bases and J lost 4 bases. The CDR3 spells CASSSGVLAGGLETQYF. In DNA, the CDR3 is TGTGCCAGCAGCTCAGGGGTACTAGCGGGGGGGCTAGAGACCCAGTACTTC.

DNA of the CDR3: TGTGCCAGCAGTGAGACCAGGCCGGGACATCTCTACGAGCAGTACTTC. Its translation is CASSETRPGHLYEQYF. The rearrangement joins TRBV6-1 to TRBJ2-7; weak D call: TRBD1 (6 bases). The CDR3 extends over 16 amino acids. The V end lost 3 bases, the J end lost 3 bases, and 18 bases lay between the germline ends. Per the germline V gene, CDR1 is MNHNS and CDR2 is SASEGT.

The V and J genes are TRBV11-3 and TRBJ2-5, with 8 bases lining up with TRBD2. V shed 3 bases, J shed 5 bases, and the junction held 11 bases outside the gene matches. Germline V gene sequence: CDR1 SGHNT, CDR2 YENEEA. This CDR3 contains 16 residues. The DNA for the CDR3 is TGTGCCAGCAGCTTTATTCTAACGGGGGGGCCTGAGACCCAGTACTTC. This encodes CASSFILTGGPETQYF.